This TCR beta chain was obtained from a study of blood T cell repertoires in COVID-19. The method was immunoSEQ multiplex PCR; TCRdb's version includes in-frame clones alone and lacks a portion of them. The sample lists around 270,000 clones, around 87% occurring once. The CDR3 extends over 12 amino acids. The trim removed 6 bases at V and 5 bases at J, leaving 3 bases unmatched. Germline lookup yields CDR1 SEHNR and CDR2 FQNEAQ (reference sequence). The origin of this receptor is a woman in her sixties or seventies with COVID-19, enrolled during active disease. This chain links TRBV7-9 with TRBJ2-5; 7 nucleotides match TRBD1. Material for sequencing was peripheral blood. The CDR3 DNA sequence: TGTGCCAGCAGTCACAGGGGTGAGACCCAGTACTTC. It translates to CASSHRGETQYF.